This section outlines one T cell receptor beta chain sequence together with its context. The PCR contained 60 Vbeta and 13 Jbeta primers. Here immunoSEQ multiplex PCR was the method, and the copy in TCRdb shows in-frame clones only, minus some. The sample yields approximately 110,000 clones, of which the top ten take up less than 3%. These data are taken from a study of cytomegalovirus exposure and HLA in healthy donors. The specimen was PBMCs. The receptor comes from a man aged 25 to 40 in good health and CMV-seronegative.

CDR3 coding DNA: TGTGCCACCAGCTCGACAGTCTACACCGGGGAGCTGTTTTTT. Translating it yields CATSSTVYTGELFF. The chain is built from TRBV15 and TRBJ2-2; perhaps TRBD1 as D (5 bases). The CDR3 length is 14 residues. CDR1 is LNHNV and CDR2 is YYDKDF in the germline V gene (reference sequence). Trimming cost V 5 bases and J 3 bases, with 10 bases left between them.